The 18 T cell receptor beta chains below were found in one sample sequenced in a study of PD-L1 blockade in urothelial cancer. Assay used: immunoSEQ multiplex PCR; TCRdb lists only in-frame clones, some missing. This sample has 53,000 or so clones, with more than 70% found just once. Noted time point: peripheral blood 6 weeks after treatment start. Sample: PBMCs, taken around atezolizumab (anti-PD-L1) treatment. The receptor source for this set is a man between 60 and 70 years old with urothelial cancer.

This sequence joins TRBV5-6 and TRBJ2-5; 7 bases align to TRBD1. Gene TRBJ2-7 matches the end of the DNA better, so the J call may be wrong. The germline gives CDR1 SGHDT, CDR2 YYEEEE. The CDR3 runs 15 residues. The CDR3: CASSLRGTAAYEQYF. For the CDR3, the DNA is TGTGCCAGCAGCTTGCGAGGGACAGCCGCCTACGAGCAGTACTTC.

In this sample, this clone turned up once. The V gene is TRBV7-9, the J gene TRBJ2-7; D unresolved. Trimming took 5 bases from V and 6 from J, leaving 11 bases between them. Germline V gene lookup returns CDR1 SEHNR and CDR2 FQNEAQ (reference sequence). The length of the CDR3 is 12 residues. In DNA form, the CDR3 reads TGTGCCAGCAGCCAAGACTCCGGCGAGCAGTACTTC. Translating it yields CASSQDSGEQYF.

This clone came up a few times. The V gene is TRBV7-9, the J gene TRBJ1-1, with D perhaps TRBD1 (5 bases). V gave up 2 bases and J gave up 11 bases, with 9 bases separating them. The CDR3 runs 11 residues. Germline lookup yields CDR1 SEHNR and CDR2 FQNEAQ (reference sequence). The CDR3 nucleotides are TGTGCCAGCAGCTTACAGGGTGGGGCTTTCTTT. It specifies CASSLQGGAFF.

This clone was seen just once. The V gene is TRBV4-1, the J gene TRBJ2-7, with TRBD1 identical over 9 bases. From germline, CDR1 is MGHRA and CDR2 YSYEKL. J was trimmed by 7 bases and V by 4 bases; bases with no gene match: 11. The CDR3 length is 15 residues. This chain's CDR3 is CASSLAGTGNGEQYF. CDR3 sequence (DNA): TGCGCCAGCAGCCTTGCCGGGACAGGGAACGGGGAGCAGTACTTC.

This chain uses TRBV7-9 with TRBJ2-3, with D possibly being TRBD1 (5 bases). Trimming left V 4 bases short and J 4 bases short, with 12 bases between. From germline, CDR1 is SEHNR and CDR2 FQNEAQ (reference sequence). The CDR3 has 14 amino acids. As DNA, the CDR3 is TGTGCCAGCAGCTACGCAGGGATATCAGATACGCAGTATTTT. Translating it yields CASSYAGISDTQYF.

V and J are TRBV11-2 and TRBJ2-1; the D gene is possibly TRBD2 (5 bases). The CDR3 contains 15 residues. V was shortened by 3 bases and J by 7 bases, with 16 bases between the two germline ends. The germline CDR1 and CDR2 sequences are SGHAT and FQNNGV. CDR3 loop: CASSFRRGPTNEQFF. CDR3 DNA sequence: TGTGCCAGCAGCTTTAGGCGAGGGCCTACGAATGAGCAGTTCTTC.

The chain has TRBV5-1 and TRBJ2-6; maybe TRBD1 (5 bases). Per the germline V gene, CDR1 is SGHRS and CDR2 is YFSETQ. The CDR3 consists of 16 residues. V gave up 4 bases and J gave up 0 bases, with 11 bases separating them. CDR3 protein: CASSPRQTSGANVLTF. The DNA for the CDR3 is TGCGCCAGCAGCCCCAGACAGACCTCTGGGGCCAACGTCCTGACTTTC.

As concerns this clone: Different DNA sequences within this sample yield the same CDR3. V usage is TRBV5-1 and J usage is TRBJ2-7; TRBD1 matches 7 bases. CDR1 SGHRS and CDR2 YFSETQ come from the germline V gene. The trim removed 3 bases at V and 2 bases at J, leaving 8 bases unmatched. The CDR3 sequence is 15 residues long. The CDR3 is CASSSSPGTAYEQYF. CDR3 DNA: TGCGCCAGCAGCTCCTCTCCCGGGACAGCCTACGAGCAGTACTTC.

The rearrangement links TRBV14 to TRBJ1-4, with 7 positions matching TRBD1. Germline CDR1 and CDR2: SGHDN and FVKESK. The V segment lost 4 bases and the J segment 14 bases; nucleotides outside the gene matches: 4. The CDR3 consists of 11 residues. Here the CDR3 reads CASSPGQMLFF. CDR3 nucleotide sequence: TGTGCCAGCAGCCCGGGACAGATGCTGTTTTTT. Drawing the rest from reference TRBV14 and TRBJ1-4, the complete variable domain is EAGVTQFPSHSVIEKGQTVTLRCDPISGHDNLYWYRRVMGKEIKFLLHFVKESKQDESGMPNNRFLAERTGGTYSTLKVQPAELEDSGVYFCASSPGQMLFFGSGTQLSVL.

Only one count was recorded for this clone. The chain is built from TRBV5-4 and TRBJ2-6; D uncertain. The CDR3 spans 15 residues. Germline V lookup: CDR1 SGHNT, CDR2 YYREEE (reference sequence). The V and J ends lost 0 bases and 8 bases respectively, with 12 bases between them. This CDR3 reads CASSLGPGSTNVLTF. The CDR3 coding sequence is TGTGCCAGCAGCTTGGGGCCCGGGTCCACCAACGTCCTGACTTTC.

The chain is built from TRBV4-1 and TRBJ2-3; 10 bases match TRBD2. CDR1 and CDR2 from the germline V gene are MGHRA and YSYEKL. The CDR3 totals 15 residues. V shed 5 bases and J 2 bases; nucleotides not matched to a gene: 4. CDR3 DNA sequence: TGCGCCAGCAGCTACAGCGGGGGGGCCACAGATACGCAGTATTTT. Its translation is CASSYSGGATDTQYF.

This chain's CDR3 is CASSSGTGWADTQYF. CDR3 nucleotide sequence: TGTGCCAGCAGCTCCGGGACAGGGTGGGCAGATACGCAGTATTTT. This chain links TRBV7-3 with TRBJ2-3, with TRBD1 matching 9 bases. CDR3 length: 15 amino acids. V gave up 4 bases and J gave up 4 bases; unmatched junction bases: 6. Germline V gene data show CDR1 as SGHTA and CDR2 as FQGTGA.

CDR3: CASSDALGASGLEETQYF. In DNA form, the CDR3 reads TGTGCCAGCAGTGACGCCTTGGGGGCCTCAGGGCTTGAAGAGACCCAGTACTTC. The chain uses TRBV6-1 and TRBJ2-5; the D gene is possibly TRBD1 (6 bases). Germline V gene sequence: CDR1 MNHNS, CDR2 SASEGT. The V end lost 3 bases, the J end lost 3 bases, and 23 bases lay between the germline ends. The CDR3 loop spans 18 amino acids.

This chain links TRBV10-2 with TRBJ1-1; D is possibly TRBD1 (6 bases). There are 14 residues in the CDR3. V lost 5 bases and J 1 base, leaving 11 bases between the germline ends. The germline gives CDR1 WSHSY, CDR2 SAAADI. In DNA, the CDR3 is TGCGCCAGCAGTAGTAGGGGGTGGAACACTGAAGCTTTCTTT. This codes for CASSSRGWNTEAFF.

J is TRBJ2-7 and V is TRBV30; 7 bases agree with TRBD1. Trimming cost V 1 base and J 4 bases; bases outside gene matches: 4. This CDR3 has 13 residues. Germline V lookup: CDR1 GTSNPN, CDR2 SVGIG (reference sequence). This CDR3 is CAWSGGTAYEQYF. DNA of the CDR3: TGTGCCTGGAGTGGGGGGACAGCATACGAGCAGTACTTC.

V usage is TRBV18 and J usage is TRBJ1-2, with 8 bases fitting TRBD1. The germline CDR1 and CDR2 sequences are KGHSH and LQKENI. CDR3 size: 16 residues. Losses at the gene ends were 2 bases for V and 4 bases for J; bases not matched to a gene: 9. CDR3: CASSPIRGQVGYGYTF. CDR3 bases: TGTGCCAGCTCACCAATCAGGGGGCAGGTTGGCTATGGCTACACCTTC.

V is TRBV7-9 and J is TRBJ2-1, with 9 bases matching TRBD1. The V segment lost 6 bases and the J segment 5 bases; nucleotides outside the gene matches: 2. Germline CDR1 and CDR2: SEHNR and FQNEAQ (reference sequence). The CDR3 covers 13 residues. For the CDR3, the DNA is TGTGCCAGCAGGGGACAGGGCGACAATGAGCAGTTCTTC. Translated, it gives CASRGQGDNEQFF.

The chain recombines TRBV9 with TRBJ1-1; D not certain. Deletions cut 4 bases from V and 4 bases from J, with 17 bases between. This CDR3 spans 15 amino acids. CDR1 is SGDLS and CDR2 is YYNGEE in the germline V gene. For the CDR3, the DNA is TGTGCCAGCAGCCCTCCCAACCCTTGGCCCACTGAAGCTTTCTTT. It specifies CASSPPNPWPTEAFF.